The 7 T cell receptor beta chains below come from one sample, sequenced in a study of cytomegalovirus exposure and HLA in healthy donors. The primer mix had 60 Vbeta and 13 Jbeta primers. TCRdb's table, derived via immunoSEQ multiplex PCR, lists solely in-frame clones and lacks some. The sample has under 200,000 clones; roughly four fifths are singletons. The material sequenced was PBMCs. The receptors come from a female donor in good health and CMV-seronegative.

The chain carries TRBV19 and TRBJ2-3, with 7 bases fitting TRBD1. The junction had 28 bases not matched to a gene; V was cut back by 9 bases and J by 1 base. CDR1 and CDR2 (germline): LNHDA, SQIVND (reference sequence). The CDR3 has 21 amino acids. The CDR3 DNA is TGTGCCAGCAATAGGGCGGATGGCGACAGGGACGCAGTACTAGGCACAGATACGCAGTATTTT. Translated: CASNRADGDRDAVLGTDTQYF.

V is TRBV11-1 and J is TRBJ1-6; D is unresolved. Germline V lookup: CDR1 SGHAT, CDR2 FQDESV (reference sequence). V dropped 5 bases and J dropped 9 bases, with 17 bases sitting between them. The CDR3 is 15 amino acids. The CDR3 nucleotides are TGTGCCAGCAGCCCTCCCGGGGAGAGGGCTTCACCCCTCCACTTT. Protein sequence: CASSPPGERASPLHF. The full variable domain, completed using reference TRBV11-1 and TRBJ1-6, is EAEVAQSPRYKITEKSQAVAFWCDPISGHATLYWYRQILGQGPELLVQFQDESVVDDSQLPKDRFSAERLKGVDSTLKIQPAELGDSAMYLCASSPPGERASPLHFGNGTRLTVT.

The chain uses TRBV6-1 and TRBJ1-4; no definite D call. Germline CDR1 MNHNS, CDR2 SASEGT. This CDR3 is 15 amino acids long. V lost 2 bases, J lost 6 bases, and 13 bases lay in between. The CDR3 nucleotides read TGTGCCAGCAGTGAATCGGCTCCTGAGGATGAAAAACTGTTTTTT. Translating it yields CASSESAPEDEKLFF.

The chain carries TRBV6-1 and TRBJ2-7; D perhaps matches TRBD2 (7 bases). This CDR3 has 15 amino acids. The V gene lost 0 bases and the J gene lost 1 base, with 10 bases spanning the gap. Per the germline V gene, CDR1 is MNHNS and CDR2 is SASEGT. The CDR3 DNA sequence: TGTGCCAGCAGTGAAGCGCGGGGGACATCCTACGAGCAGTACTTC. This translates into CASSEARGTSYEQYF.

This chain links TRBV30 with TRBJ1-2; possible D gene TRBD1, 5 bases. The CDR3 runs 12 residues. Per the germline V gene, CDR1 is GTSNPN and CDR2 is SVGIG (reference sequence). Trimming shortened V by 3 bases and J by 4 bases, and 9 bases separated the two germline ends. CDR3 DNA: TGTGCCTGGAGGGGGGGATTCTATGGCTACACCTTC. Protein sequence: CAWRGGFYGYTF.

The rearrangement joins TRBV19 to TRBJ1-5; 7 bases line up with TRBD1. The CDR3 spans 13 residues. Germline V CDR1 and CDR2: LNHDA, SQIVND (reference sequence). V was pared by 7 bases and J by 5 bases, with 5 bases of the junction left unmatched. The CDR3 loop is CASNLQGDQPQHF. Here the CDR3 DNA reads TGTGCCAGTAACCTCCAGGGGGATCAGCCCCAGCATTTT. The full variable domain, rest sourced from reference TRBV19 and TRBJ1-5, is DGGITQSPKYLFRKEGQNVTLSCEQNLNHDAMYWYRQDPGQGLRLIYYSQIVNDFQKGDIAEGYSVSREKKESFPLTVTSAQKNPTAFYLCASNLQGDQPQHFGDGTRLSIL.

The chain recombines TRBV29-1 with TRBJ2-7; weak D call: TRBD1 (6 bases). The CDR3 runs to 12 residues. Trimming took off 4 bases at V and 6 bases at J, with 13 bases between the two ends. In germline, CDR1 is SQVTM, CDR2 ANQGSEA. The CDR3 DNA follows: TGCAGCGTTGGGGACACCCCCCTCGAGCAGTACTTC. Translation: CSVGDTPLEQYF.